This record covers a single T cell receptor (beta chain). The antigen it recognizes is unknown. The sample holds no much larger clone one base away, and base qualities are not on file. The CDR3 goes from the cysteine to the phenylalanine over 15 residues. This entry keeps only the CDR3 DNA: 45 bases, framed from base 1. From the germline V gene (reference sequence), CDR1 is MNHNY and CDR2 is SVGAGI. V drops 7 bases and J drops 4 bases, leaving 19 bases in between. These data belong to a study of blood T cell repertoires in COVID-19 (dated by TCRdb to about 2020). Looking at the study overall: The collaborator samples originated in the United States, Italy and Spain and spanned the acute and convalescent phases of COVID-19. The prospective study material was composed of cDNA or gDNA derived from T cells, B-cell-depleted T cells, or PBMCs. The dataset comprised deeply sampled blood TCRbeta repertoires from subjects exposed to, actively infected with, or recovered from COVID-19. A freely available public database, intended as a resource for researchers studying the immune response to SARS-CoV-2, is where the repertoires were released. Samples came from the ongoing ImmuneRACE study (first 160 participants) plus 1,254 subjects from 6 global collaborators. Nearly every sample came with metadata listing a de-identified subject ID, COVID-19 status, age in years and sex. Where available, HLA class I and class II types were obtained from metadata supplied by the sample provider rather than from assay-based typing.

Summary of the overall study and its limitations: The quantity of clinical and demographic metadata differed by source and by participant and was supplied without curation.

The collaborating institutions used their own protocols to collect whole blood in K2EDTA tubes. Collaborator samples were shipped for TCRbeta analysis as frozen whole blood, isolated PBMCs, or DNA extracted from either sample type. TCRbeta CDR3 regions were amplified from genomic DNA using the immunoSEQ Assay, a bias-controlled multiplex PCR. Per the source publication's procedure: Nucleated cell counts per sample were estimated from amplification of reference gene primers within the assay. Sequence reads were collapsed and filtered to measure the absolute abundance of every unique TCRbeta CDR3 rearrangement. For each sample, productive Simpson clonality was calculated by taking the square root of Simpson's diversity index across productive rearrangements. TCRdb obtained this table from immuneACCESS and retained in-frame rearrangements with V and J assigned. These tables miss some clones; where compared with another copy, unresolved V genes account for less than half of the shortfall, and the remainder is unexplained. V, J and clone size were drawn from that table, and D and trimming were deduced from the DNA. The sample profile shows over 200,000 clones; around 87% of them were found once. The leading ten clones occupy less than 3% of the sample.

The chain is made from TRBV6-6 and TRBJ1-2; perhaps TRBD1 is the D gene, with 5 bases matching. The sequencing input was peripheral blood. The TCR comes from a woman between 45 and 60 years old with acute or convalescent COVID-19. The DNA sequence follows: TGTGCCAGCACCCCCCCCCAGGGAAGCAGCTATGGCTACACCTTC. This sequence encodes CASTPPQGSSYGYTF.